Presented here are 16 T cell receptor beta chains from one specimen sequenced in a study of OX40 agonist ivuxolimab in advanced cancers. Library preparation was by the immunoSEQ multiplex PCR assay. TCRdb mirrors the immuneACCESS table, restricted to in-frame sequences. Some clones are absent from its copies; in checked studies, under half trace to an unresolved V gene, and the reason for the others is unknown. A total of about 73,000 clones appear in this sample, around nine tenths of them only once. The ten largest clones represent approximately 0.66% of the sample. Material: CD4+ or CD8+ T cells sorted from blood, obtained in a trial of the OX40 agonist ivuxolimab. These TCRs come from an adult with an advanced solid tumor such as melanoma, head and neck, liver or kidney cancer.

The chain uses TRBV7-3 and TRBJ2-1; no clear D gene. Trimming removed 2 bases from V and 1 base from J, with 6 bases in between. The CDR3 loop spans 14 amino acids. In germline, CDR1 is SGHTA, CDR2 FQGTGA. CDR3 sequence: CASSLGQSYNEQFF. In DNA, the CDR3 is TGTGCCAGCAGCTTAGGGCAGTCCTACAATGAGCAGTTCTTC.

This chain links TRBV5-6 with TRBJ1-2; D possibly corresponds to TRBD1 (6 bases). Germline V gene sequence: CDR1 SGHDT, CDR2 YYEEEE. V was pared by 0 bases and J by 5 bases, with 11 bases between. CDR3 length: 14 amino acids. DNA for the CDR3: TGTGCCAGCAGCTTGGGTTGGGACACTTATGGCTACACCTTC. This gives the protein CASSLGWDTYGYTF. Full variable domain (remainder filled in from reference TRBV5-6 and TRBJ1-2): DAGVTQSPTHLIKTRGQQVTLRCSPKSGHDTVSWYQQALGQGPQFIFQYYEEEERQRGNFPDRFSGHQFPNYSSELNVNALLLGDSALYLCASSLGWDTYGYTFGSGTRLTVV.

V usage is TRBV29-1 and J usage is TRBJ1-1; D uncertain. This CDR3 comprises 10 residues. Germline CDR1 is SQVTM and CDR2 is ANQGSEA. V shed 7 bases and J shed 7 bases, with 10 bases lying between them. CDR3 sequence reads: CSAVNLEAFF. The CDR3 nucleotides are TGCAGCGCCGTAAATCTTGAAGCTTTCTTT.

The V gene is TRBV6-1, the J gene TRBJ2-7, with 7 bases matching TRBD1. Germline CDR1 reads MNHNS; CDR2 reads SASEGT. V lost 4 bases to trimming and J lost 4 bases; unmatched junction nucleotides: 7. This CDR3 contains 14 residues. CDR3 amino acids: CASSVETGRYEQYF. Here the CDR3 DNA reads TGTGCCAGCAGTGTGGAGACAGGGAGATACGAGCAGTACTTC.

The chain recombines TRBV6-4 with TRBJ2-1; the D call may be TRBD1 or TRBD2 (5 bases each). Germline V CDR1 and CDR2: MRHNA, SNTAGT. The CDR3 covers 17 residues. V lost 6 bases to trimming and J lost 5 bases, with 23 bases between them. The CDR3 spells CASSSQWDALGDNEQFF. CDR3 DNA: TGTGCCAGCAGCTCGCAATGGGACGCCCTTGGAGACAATGAGCAGTTCTTC.

J is TRBJ2-7 and V is TRBV28; TRBD1 might be the D (7 bases). Germline lookup yields CDR1 MDHEN and CDR2 SYDVKM. V was shortened by 2 bases and J by 6 bases, with 17 bases between the two germline ends. This CDR3 contains 15 residues. The DNA of the CDR3 is TGTGCCAGCAGTTTACCCGCGGGACAGCTTTTCGAGCAGTACTTC. Translating it yields CASSLPAGQLFEQYF. Filled out from reference TRBV28 and TRBJ2-7, the complete variable domain reads DVKVTQSSRYLVKRTGEKVFLECVQDMDHENMFWYRQDPGLGLRLIYFSYDVKMKEKGDIPEGYSVSREKKERFSLILESASTNQTSMYLCASSLPAGQLFEQYFGPGTRLTVT.

V is TRBV7-8 and J is TRBJ2-3, with D perhaps TRBD2 (5 bases). The V end was cut by 5 bases, the J end by 6 bases, with 12 bases between. CDR3 length: 13 amino acids. From germline, CDR1 is SGHVS and CDR2 FQNEAQ. The CDR3 reads CASSARAIDTQYF. CDR3 coding DNA: TGTGCCAGCAGCGCGAGGGCCATTGATACGCAGTATTTT.

The J gene is TRBJ1-1, the V gene TRBV30; 9 bases map to TRBD1. Germline loops: CDR1 GTSNPN, CDR2 SVGIG (reference sequence). V lost 7 bases, J lost 6 bases, and 6 bases stayed unmatched. The CDR3 is 12 amino acids. For the CDR3, the DNA is TGTGCCTCGTACAGGGGGCTTGCTGAAGCTTTCTTT. It translates to CASYRGLAEAFF.

The genes are TRBV27 and TRBJ2-5; TRBD1 is a possible D gene (6 bases). CDR1 is MNHEY and CDR2 is SMNVEV in the germline V gene (reference sequence). The CDR3 sequence is 15 residues long. V was pared by 6 bases and J by 1 base, with 15 bases between. CDR3 amino acids: CASSRDIFLQETQYF. The DNA of the CDR3 is TGTGCCAGCAGCCGGGACATATTCCTCCAAGAGACCCAGTACTTC.

Only one count was recorded for this clone. This chain uses TRBV6-5 with TRBJ1-1; D might be TRBD1 (5 bases). This CDR3 spans 14 amino acids. From germline, CDR1 is MNHEY and CDR2 SVGAGI. Trimming pared 2 bases from V and 7 bases from J, leaving 14 bases between. CDR3 sequence (DNA): TGTGCCAGCAGTTACGGGGGGTCTAGGGGTGAAGCTTTCTTT. This gives the protein CASSYGGSRGEAFF.

This clone was detected once. V and J are TRBV9 and TRBJ2-3; 8 bases map to TRBD2. V lost 0 bases and J lost 3; bases outside the gene matches: 3. This CDR3 comprises 15 residues. Germline CDR1 SGDLS, CDR2 YYNGEE. The CDR3 region has the DNA TGTGCCAGCAGCGTAGTTGGCGGGGGGACAGATACGCAGTATTTT. It specifies CASSVVGGGTDTQYF.

This chain links TRBV5-1 with TRBJ2-5; 8 bases match TRBD2. The CDR3 totals 14 residues. With V trimmed by 4 bases and J by 5 bases, 7 bases remained unmatched. Germline V lookup: CDR1 SGHRS, CDR2 YFSETQ. In DNA form, the CDR3 reads TGCGCCAGCAGCCCGGGACTAGAATTGGAGACCCAGTACTTC. Translated, it gives CASSPGLELETQYF.

V and J are TRBV12-1 and TRBJ1-2. TRBV12-1 corresponds to a pseudogene. This CDR3 has 15 residues. Written as DNA, the CDR3 is TGTGCCAGCAGCTTTGCGGTCACCCCTAACTATGGCTACACCTTC. Translated, it gives CASSFAVTPNYGYTF.

The CDR3 here is CASSMGQGNQPQHF. The CDR3 DNA reads TGTGCCAGCAGCATGGGACAGGGAAATCAGCCCCAGCATTTT. The chain carries TRBV13 and TRBJ1-5; 9 bases fit TRBD1. With V trimmed by 5 bases and J by 4 bases, 3 bases remained unmatched. Looked up from germline, CDR1 is PRHDT and CDR2 is FYEKMQ (reference sequence). The CDR3 runs to 14 residues.

This chain joins TRBV5-6 and TRBJ2-7; 7 bases fit TRBD2. From germline, CDR1 is SGHDT and CDR2 YYEEEE. V shed 4 bases, J shed 5 bases, and the junction held 3 bases outside the gene matches. This CDR3 is built from 12 residues. The chain's CDR3 is CASSNGRHEQYF. DNA for the CDR3: TGTGCCAGCAGCAACGGGAGGCACGAGCAGTACTTC.

The chain employs TRBV19 and TRBJ1-4, with D maybe TRBD1 (5 bases). The germline CDR1 and CDR2 sequences are LNHDA and SQIVND (reference sequence). The V end was cut by 7 bases, the J end by 4 bases, with 13 bases between. The CDR3 covers 14 residues. The CDR3 DNA is TGTGCCAGTAATCCGGGACGGCTTAATGAAAAACTGTTTTTT. This gives the protein CASNPGRLNEKLFF.